This entry lists 12 T cell receptor beta chains sequenced from one sample in a study of molecular identifiers for immune sequencing clone quantification. TCRdb reanalysed the PCR reads using MiXCR and keeps one entry per CDR3 protein. Of more than 550,000 distinct CDR3 sequences listed, 25% are singletons. The source material was naive CD8+ T cells from blood, with Jurkat cell RNA spiked in. Noted subset: FACS-sorted CD8+CD4-CCR7+CD45RA+ naive T cells. Source of these receptors: a human donor in good health. Some libraries in this study had Jurkat cell RNA spiked in.

This clonotype was counted only a few times. The V call is TRBV4-3, the J call TRBJ1-1; D is unclear. Trimming removed 0 bases at V and 6 bases at J, with 8 bases between. Germline-derived CDR1 and CDR2 are LGHNA and YSLEER. The CDR3 loop spans 13 amino acids. DNA of the CDR3: TGCGCCAGCAGCCAAGATGGTGGGGCTGAAGCTTTCTTT. Protein: CASSQDGGAEAFF.

Comment on this clonotype: A much larger clone is a single base away; this may be a read error. The chain recombines TRBV20-1 with TRBJ2-3; 10 bases match TRBD2. The length of the CDR3 is 20 residues. Germline V gene lookup returns CDR1 DFQATT and CDR2 SNEGSKA (reference sequence). The CDR3 loop is CSPTTSGTTPSIPPTDTRYF. CDR3 coding DNA: TGCAGCCCTACCACTAGCGGGACCACCCCGTCCATTCCTCCCACAGATACGCGGTATTTT.

The chain carries TRBV7-6 and TRBJ2-4, with TRBD2 matching 12 bases. The CDR3 runs 20 residues. CDR1 and CDR2 from the germline V gene are SGHVS and FNYEAQ. Unmatched junction bases numbered 10, after V lost 1 base and J lost 0 bases. The CDR3 loop is CASSLGSGTSGPQAKNIQYF. In DNA, the CDR3 is TGTGCCAGCAGCTTAGGATCCGGGACTAGCGGGCCCCAAGCCAAAAACATTCAGTACTTC.

The chain has TRBV4-1 and TRBJ2-1; D may be TRBD2 (6 bases). The germline V and J ends were trimmed by 1 base and 8 bases, with 15 bases remaining between them. CDR3 length equals 15 residues. The V gene's germline CDR1 is MGHRA and CDR2 YSYEKL. CDR3 bases: TGCGCCAGCAGCCAAGGTCAGGGTACGGGGGATGAGCAGTTCTTC. Translating gives CASSQGQGTGDEQFF.

This clonotype showed up just a few times. Since the CDR3 does not end with the conserved phenylalanine or tryptophan, this likely comes from a read error. The V gene is TRBV28, the J gene TRBJ2-1; D is undetermined. This CDR3 has 15 amino acids. Germline assignment: CDR1 MDHEN and CDR2 SYDVKM. Trimming cost V 6 bases and J 0 bases, with 12 bases left between them. The CDR3 here is CASRALSSSYNEQFL. The CDR3 DNA is TGTGCCAGCAGAGCCTTGAGCAGCTCCTACAATGAGCAGTTCCTC.

Of note for this clonotype: With a much larger clone just one base away, this may be a read error. The gene calls are TRBV7-9 and TRBJ2-7; D unresolved. The germline V gene encodes CDR1 SEHNR and CDR2 FQNEAQ (reference sequence). The CDR3 contains 14 residues. CDR3 protein: CAGSSQGYSYEQYF. Written as DNA, the CDR3 is TGTGCCGGCAGCAGCCAAGGGTACTCCTACGAGCAGTACTTC.

For this clonotype: Given the absence of the conserved phenylalanine or tryptophan at the CDR3 end, a read error is likely. The CDR3 here is CSGRLAEDNEQFL. CDR3 sequence (DNA): TGCAGCGGCAGACTAGCGGAAGACAATGAGCAGTTCCTC. The chain joins TRBV29-1 to TRBJ2-1, with 9 bases identical to TRBD2. This CDR3 has 13 amino acids. Germline trimming cut 7 bases from V and 5 bases from J; bases unmatched to any gene: 6. Per germline, CDR1 SQVTM and CDR2 ANQGSEA.

The chain is built from TRBV2 and TRBJ2-7; maybe TRBD2 (6 bases). The ends were cut back, 0 bases at V and 4 bases at J, with 13 bases in the middle. The germline gives CDR1 SNHLY, CDR2 FYNNEI. CDR3 size: 15 residues. CDR3 sequence: CASSEAGLAPYEQYF. In DNA form, the CDR3 reads TGTGCCAGCAGTGAAGCAGGGCTAGCGCCGTACGAGCAGTACTTC.

This clonotype was seen a handful of times. This sequence joins TRBV27 and TRBJ2-2; D is ambiguous. V gave up 7 bases and J gave up 0 bases, with 9 bases separating them. Germline V gives CDR1 MNHEY, CDR2 SMNVEV (reference sequence). The CDR3 has 14 residues. The CDR3 region has the DNA TGTGCCAGCAAAGAGACACCGAACACCGGGGAGCTGTTTTTT. This encodes CASKETPNTGELFF.

This clonotype was counted only a few times. The rearrangement uses TRBV9 and TRBJ2-7; 9 nucleotides line up with TRBD2. V was clipped by 0 bases and J by 5 bases; unmatched bases: 9. Germline V gene lookup returns CDR1 SGDLS and CDR2 YYNGEE. CDR3 length: 16 amino acids. CDR3 sequence (DNA): TGTGCCAGCAGCGTAGGGGTTAGCGGGGGTCTTGACGAGCAGTACTTC. Its protein is CASSVGVSGGLDEQYF.

The chain carries TRBV9 and TRBJ2-7; 7 bases are shared with TRBD2. V lost 3 bases and J lost 6; bases outside the gene matches: 12. The CDR3 contains 15 residues. The germline CDR1 and CDR2 sequences are SGDLS and YYNGEE. The CDR3 sequence is CASSASGTDPFEQYF. The CDR3 DNA reads TGTGCCAGCAGCGCCAGCGGGACCGACCCCTTCGAGCAGTACTTC.

This clonotype occurred a few times. This chain links TRBV30 with TRBJ2-2, with D hard to call. Germline CDR1 reads GTSNPN; CDR2 reads SVGIG (reference sequence). The V end lost 2 bases, the J end lost 1 base, and 8 bases lay between the germline ends. The CDR3 loop spans 14 amino acids. CDR3 DNA: TGTGCCTGGAGTCCGACAATGAACACCGGGGAGCTGTTTTTT. This encodes CAWSPTMNTGELFF.